One sample yielded the 11 T cell receptor beta chains listed below, sequenced in a study of shared clonotypes between healthy human individuals (TCRdb year 2020). Library construction relied on the immunoSEQ multiplex PCR assay. TCRdb's version of the immuneACCESS table is confined to in-frame rearrangements and falls short of the full clone set. An unresolved V gene accounts for under half of the shortfall where checked; the remainder is of unknown origin. Within this sample are some 660,000 clones, with less than 80% of them counted one time only. The top ten constitute around 1.7% of the sample. The sample comprised memory CD4+ T cells sorted from blood. The cell subset or site label on this specimen signifies: CD45RA-negative fraction. The receptors stem from a woman younger than 45 in good health.

Turning to this clone: This likely traces to a read error, being one base from a far larger clone. Other DNA variants within this sample encode the same CDR3. CDR3 residues: CASSLEGGTEAFF. DNA of the CDR3: TGTGCCAGCAGCTTAGAGGGGGGCACTGAAGCTTTCTTT. The chain is built from TRBV7-9 and TRBJ1-1; possibly TRBD1 for D (6 bases). The germline V gene has CDR1 SEHNR and CDR2 FQNEAQ (reference sequence). This CDR3 has 13 residues. V shed 1 base and J shed 4 bases, with 7 bases lying between them.

The chain employs TRBV4-1 and TRBJ1-1; 7 nucleotides match TRBD1. Trimming at V came to 2 bases and at J to 1 base, leaving 4 bases not matched to a gene. CDR1 is MGHRA and CDR2 is YSYEKL in the germline V gene. The CDR3 is 15 amino acids. The CDR3 sequence is CASSQPRQGNTEAFF. CDR3 DNA sequence: TGCGCCAGCAGCCAACCCAGACAGGGGAACACTGAAGCTTTCTTT.

CDR3 amino acids: CASRGKPGQGHYEQYF. For the CDR3, the DNA is TGTGCCAGCAGAGGGAAGCCGGGACAGGGGCACTACGAGCAGTACTTC. The gene calls are TRBV28 and TRBJ2-7; TRBD1 agrees at 10 bases. The CDR3 consists of 16 residues. V trimming: 6 bases; J trimming: 3 bases; junction bases outside the gene matches: 11. Germline assignment: CDR1 MDHEN and CDR2 SYDVKM.

V usage is TRBV4-2 and J usage is TRBJ1-1; no clear D. Germline values: CDR1 LGHNA, CDR2 YNFKEQ. Trimming left V 1 base short and J 1 base short, with 4 bases between. The CDR3 consists of 13 residues. The CDR3 region is CASSQVANTEAFF. CDR3 DNA sequence: TGTGCCAGCAGCCAAGTGGCGAACACTGAAGCTTTCTTT.

The CDR3 coding sequence is TGTGCCAGCAGTTTAGAAACGGGGGGAGGCTACACCTTC. This encodes CASSLETGGGYTF. The chain employs TRBV28 and TRBJ1-2, with D perhaps TRBD1 (5 bases). The CDR3 length is 13 residues. V was shortened by 2 bases and J by 8 bases, with 12 bases between the two germline ends. The V gene's germline CDR1 is MDHEN and CDR2 SYDVKM.

The rearrangement uses TRBV19 and TRBJ2-6; D might be TRBD1 (6 bases). CDR1 LNHDA and CDR2 SQIVND come from the germline V gene (reference sequence). The CDR3 runs 15 residues. Trimming left V 8 bases short and J 4 bases short, with 15 bases between. CDR3 sequence reads: CASSDRFSGANVLTF. The CDR3 DNA reads as TGTGCCAGTTCAGACAGGTTTTCAGGGGCCAACGTCCTGACTTTC.

The chain uses TRBV15 and TRBJ2-2, with D perhaps assigned TRBD1 or TRBD2 (5 bases each). V was clipped by 1 base and J by 6 bases, with 9 bases between them. Per germline, CDR1 LNHNV and CDR2 YYDKDF (reference sequence). The CDR3 spans 14 residues. The CDR3 reads CATSRGGAAGELFF. For the CDR3, the DNA is TGTGCCACCAGCAGAGGAGGGGCGGCCGGGGAGCTGTTTTTT.

This clone was seen once. The chain couples TRBV2 to TRBJ2-3, with D perhaps TRBD1 or TRBD2 (5 bases each). The CDR3 is 14 residues long. Trimming shortened V by 4 bases and J by 4 bases, and 12 bases separated the two germline ends. The germline V gene has CDR1 SNHLY and CDR2 FYNNEI. The CDR3 nucleotides are TGTGCCAGCAGTGGATGGAAGGGACCAGATACGCAGTATTTT. Protein product: CASSGWKGPDTQYF.

The rearrangement uses TRBV19 and TRBJ2-3, with 8 bases fitting TRBD1. Trimming at V came to 5 bases and at J to 4 bases, leaving 5 bases not matched to a gene. Germline V CDR1 and CDR2: LNHDA, SQIVND (reference sequence). There are 14 residues in the CDR3. The CDR3 sequence is CASSLDRVADTQYF. DNA for the CDR3: TGTGCCAGTAGTTTGGACAGGGTCGCAGATACGCAGTATTTT.

Comments on this clone: Other DNA sequences of this sample code for an identical CDR3. This sequence joins TRBV19 and TRBJ2-7; 7 nucleotides agree with TRBD2. Looked up from germline, CDR1 is LNHDA and CDR2 is SQIVND (reference sequence). The CDR3 sequence is 14 residues long. The V gene end was trimmed by 1 base and the J gene end by 1 base; junction bases not matched to a gene: 1. Here the CDR3 DNA reads TGTGCCAGTAGTATAGCGGGGGGATCCTACGAGCAGTACTTC. Its protein product is CASSIAGGSYEQYF.

The rearrangement joins TRBV28 to TRBJ2-3; 12 bases map to TRBD1. CDR3 length: 17 amino acids. Germline V gene sequence: CDR1 MDHEN, CDR2 SYDVKM. J lost 8 bases, V lost 5 bases, and 14 bases had no gene match. The CDR3 spells CASSLRGMGQGASTQYF. The CDR3 DNA reads as TGTGCCAGCAGTCTCCGGGGGATGGGACAGGGGGCCTCTACGCAGTATTTT.